Sequencing of this T cell receptor beta chain was carried out in a study of blood T cell repertoires in COVID-19. Trimming took 0 bases from V and 1 from J; bases not matched to a gene: 6. This CDR3 contains 17 residues. CDR1 is SGDLS, CDR2 YYNGEE, per germline. Repertoires were generated with immunoSEQ multiplex PCR, while TCRdb's copy carries only in-frame clones and drops some. The sample has a few hundred thousand clones; around 87% are singletons. The material sequenced was peripheral blood. The V call is TRBV9, the J call TRBJ2-7; TRBD1 aligns across 11 bases. This receptor was obtained from a woman aged 25-40 years with COVID-19, enrolled during active disease. This CDR3 reads CASSVGPGQGVSYEQYF. The CDR3 DNA follows: TGTGCCAGCAGCGTAGGTCCGGGACAGGGGGTGTCCTACGAGCAGTACTTC.